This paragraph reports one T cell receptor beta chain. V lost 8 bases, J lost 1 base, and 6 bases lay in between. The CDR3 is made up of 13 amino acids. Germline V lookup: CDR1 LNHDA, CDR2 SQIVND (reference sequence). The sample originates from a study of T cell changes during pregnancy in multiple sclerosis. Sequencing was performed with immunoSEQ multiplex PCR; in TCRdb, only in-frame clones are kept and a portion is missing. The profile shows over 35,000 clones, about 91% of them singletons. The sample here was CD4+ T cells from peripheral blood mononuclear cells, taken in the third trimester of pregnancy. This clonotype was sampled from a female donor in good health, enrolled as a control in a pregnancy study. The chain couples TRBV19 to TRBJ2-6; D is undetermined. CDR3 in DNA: TGTGCCAGTCGCGTGTCTGGGGCCAACGTCCTGACTTTC. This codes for CASRVSGANVLTF.